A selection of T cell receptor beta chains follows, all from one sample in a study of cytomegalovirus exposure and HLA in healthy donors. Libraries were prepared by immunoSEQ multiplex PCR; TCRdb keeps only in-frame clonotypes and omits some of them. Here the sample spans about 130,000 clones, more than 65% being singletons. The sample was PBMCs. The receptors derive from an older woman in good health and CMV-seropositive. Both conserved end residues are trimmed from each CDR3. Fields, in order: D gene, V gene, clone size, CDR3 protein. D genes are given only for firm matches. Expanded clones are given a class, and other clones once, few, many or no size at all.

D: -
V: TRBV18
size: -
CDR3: ASSPLGVPGNTIY

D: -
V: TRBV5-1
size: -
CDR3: ASSFLGGNEKLF

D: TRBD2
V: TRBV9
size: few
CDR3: ASSPEGLAGADTQY

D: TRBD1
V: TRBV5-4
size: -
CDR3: ASSSRQGGQETQY

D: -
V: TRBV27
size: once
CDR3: ASSLDVAGNTIY

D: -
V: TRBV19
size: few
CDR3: ASSMVDGGGYT

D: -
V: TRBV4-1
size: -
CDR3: ASSQGQAPNTEAF

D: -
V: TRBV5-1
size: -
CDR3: ASSLGGGPYEQY

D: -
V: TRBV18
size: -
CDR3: ASSPQGLSNEKLF

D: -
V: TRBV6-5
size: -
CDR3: ASSSLSRAEQY

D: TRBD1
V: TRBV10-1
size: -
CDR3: ASTRAGGTEAF

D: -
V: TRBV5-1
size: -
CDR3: ASSLFDYEQF

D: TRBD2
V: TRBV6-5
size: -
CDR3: ASSYSPGTRGETQY

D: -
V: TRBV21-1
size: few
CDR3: ASSKQRIQY

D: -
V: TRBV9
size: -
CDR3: ASNRGSPTNYGYT

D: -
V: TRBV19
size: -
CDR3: ASWGVLYGYT

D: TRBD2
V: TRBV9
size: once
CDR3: ASSLAGGTYNEQF

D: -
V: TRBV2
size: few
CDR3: ASSAGDTRLGGYT

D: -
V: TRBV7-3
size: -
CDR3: ASKSRDSLTGTQY

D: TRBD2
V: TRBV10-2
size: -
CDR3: ASSGGLAYEQY

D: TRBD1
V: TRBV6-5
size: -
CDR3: ASSYADRGLHEQY

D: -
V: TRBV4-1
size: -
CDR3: ASSHPGTLNTEAF

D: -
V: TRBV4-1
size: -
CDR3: ASAAFVGGPSYEQY

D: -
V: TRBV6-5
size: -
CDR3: ASSYTGIGAYEQY

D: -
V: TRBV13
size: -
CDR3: ASSRGGPYGYT

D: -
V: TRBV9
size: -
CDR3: ASSLRDYNSPLH